This entry is about one T cell receptor beta chain. Its cognate antigen is unknown. Profiled with immunoSEQ multiplex PCR; TCRdb holds only in-frame clones, not every one. The repertoire holds 3,500 to 5,000 clones, more than 65% seen once, with 22% in the top ten. The data derive from a study of T cell repertoires in ileal Crohn's disease. CDR1 and CDR2 from the germline V gene are MNHEY and SVGAGI. The CDR3 consists of 15 residues. Trimming took off 6 bases at V and 2 bases at J, with 16 bases between the two ends. Broader study findings: Compared with non-smokers, active smokers at surgery showed more clonal expansions.

The chain is built from TRBV6-5 and TRBJ1-1; the D is unclear. The clonotype was recovered from an adult with Crohn's disease. Sequencing was performed on ileal tissue. Here the CDR3 DNA reads TGTGCCAGCAGCCCCCCCGGGGTGGTTAACACTGAAGCTTTCTTT. It is translated as CASSPPGVVNTEAFF.